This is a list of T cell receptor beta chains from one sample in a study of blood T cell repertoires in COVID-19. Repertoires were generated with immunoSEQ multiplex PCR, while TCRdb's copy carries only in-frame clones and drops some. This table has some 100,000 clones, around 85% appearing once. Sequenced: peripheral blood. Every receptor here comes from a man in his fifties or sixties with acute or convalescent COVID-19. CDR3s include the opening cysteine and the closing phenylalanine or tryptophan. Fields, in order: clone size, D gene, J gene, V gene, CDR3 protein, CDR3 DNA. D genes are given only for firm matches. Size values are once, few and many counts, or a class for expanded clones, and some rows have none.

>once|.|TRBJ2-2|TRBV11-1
CASSQQAIAGELFF
TGTGCCAGCAGCCAACAGGCTATCGCCGGGGAGCTGTTTTTT
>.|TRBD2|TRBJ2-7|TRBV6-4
CANFLAGVEQYF
TGTGCCAACTTTCTAGCGGGAGTGGAGCAGTACTTC
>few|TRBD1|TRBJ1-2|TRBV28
CASSGRDRVYGYTF
TGTGCCAGCAGTGGCCGGGACAGGGTCTATGGCTACACCTTC
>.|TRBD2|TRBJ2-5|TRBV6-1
CASSAVRGAKGETQYF
TGTGCCAGCAGTGCGGTGCGGGGGGCAAAGGGGGAGACCCAGTACTTC
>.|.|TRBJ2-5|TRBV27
CASSLWGEAETQYF
TGTGCCAGCAGTTTATGGGGGGAGGCGGAGACCCAGTACTTC
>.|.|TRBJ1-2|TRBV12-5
CASVRGGAQGYTF
TGTGCTAGTGTCAGAGGGGGGGCGCAGGGCTACACCTTC
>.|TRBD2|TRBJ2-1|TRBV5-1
CASSLTSGSDNEQFF
TGCGCCAGCAGCTTGACTAGCGGGAGCGACAATGAGCAGTTCTTC
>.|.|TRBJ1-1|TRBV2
CASVAKTRVTEAFF
TGTGCCAGCGTAGCGAAGACGCGGGTTACTGAAGCTTTCTTT
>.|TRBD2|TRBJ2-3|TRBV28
CASSFRTSGLDTQYF
TGTGCCAGCAGTTTCCGGACTAGCGGGTTAGATACGCAGTATTTT
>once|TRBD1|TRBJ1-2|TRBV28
CASSPGDRVRGYTF
TGTGCCAGCAGTCCCGGGGACAGGGTCCGCGGCTACACCTTC
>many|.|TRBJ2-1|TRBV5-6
CASSPSTPRQFF
TGTGCCAGCAGCCCATCGACTCCCCGGCAGTTCTTC
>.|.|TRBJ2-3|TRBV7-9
CASSLIAWGAENTDTQYF
TGTGCCAGCAGCTTAATCGCTTGGGGAGCGGAGAACACAGATACGCAGTATTTT
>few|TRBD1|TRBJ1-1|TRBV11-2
CASSNKQGVGTEAFF
TGTGCCAGCAGCAATAAACAGGGGGTAGGGACTGAAGCTTTCTTT
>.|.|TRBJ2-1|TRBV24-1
CATSGETGSSYNEQFF
TGTGCCACCAGTGGAGAAACGGGTTCCTCCTACAATGAGCAGTTCTTC
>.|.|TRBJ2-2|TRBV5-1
CASSLVSGRGTGELFF
TGCGCCAGCAGCTTGGTTTCCGGGAGAGGTACCGGGGAGCTGTTTTTT
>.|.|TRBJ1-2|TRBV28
CASSFGRRDYTF
TGTGCCAGCAGTTTTGGCCGCCGGGACTACACCTTC
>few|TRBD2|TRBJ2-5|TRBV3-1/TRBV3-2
CASSQDIQRGFQETQYF
TGTGCCAGCAGCCAAGATATCCAGCGGGGGTTTCAAGAGACCCAGTACTTC
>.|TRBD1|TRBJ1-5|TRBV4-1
CASSQEGTDRNQPQHF
TGCGCCAGCAGCCAAGAAGGGACAGACAGGAATCAGCCCCAGCATTTT
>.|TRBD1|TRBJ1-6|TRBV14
CASSHRGSRNSPLHF
TGTGCCAGCAGCCACAGGGGGTCAAGGAATTCACCCCTCCACTTT
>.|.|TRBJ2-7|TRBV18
CASSPSTYEQYF
TGTGCCAGCTCACCAAGCACCTACGAGCAGTACTTC
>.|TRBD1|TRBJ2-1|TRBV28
CASRWDRENEQFF
TGTGCCAGCAGGTGGGACAGGGAAAATGAGCAGTTCTTC
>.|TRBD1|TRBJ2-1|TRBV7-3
CASSLGPNGQGLGEQFF
TGTGCCAGCAGCTTAGGACCTAATGGACAGGGCTTAGGTGAGCAGTTCTTC
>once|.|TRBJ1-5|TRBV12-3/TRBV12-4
CASTVRESQPQHF
TGTGCCAGCACCGTCAGGGAATCACAGCCCCAGCATTTT
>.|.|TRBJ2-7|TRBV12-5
CASGETRGSYEQYF
TGTGCTAGTGGTGAAACCAGGGGCTCCTACGAGCAGTACTTC
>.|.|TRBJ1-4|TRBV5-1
CASSVRQAATNEKLFF
TGCGCCAGCAGCGTTAGGCAGGCCGCAACTAATGAAAAACTGTTTTTT
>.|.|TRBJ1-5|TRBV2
CASSESRGGQPQHF
TGTGCCAGCAGTGAATCCCGGGGTGGTCAGCCCCAGCATTTT
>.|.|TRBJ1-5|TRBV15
CATRPGGGSQPQHF
TGTGCCACCAGACCCGGTGGGGGGAGTCAGCCCCAGCATTTT
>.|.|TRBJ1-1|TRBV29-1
CSVQGLKGEAFF
TGCAGCGTTCAGGGACTCAAGGGTGAAGCTTTCTTT
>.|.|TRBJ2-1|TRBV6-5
CASSYGAGNEQFF
TGTGCCAGCAGTTACGGTGCGGGCAATGAGCAGTTCTTC
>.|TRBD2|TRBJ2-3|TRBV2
CASSPRQAGGGDTQYF
TGTGCCAGCAGTCCCCGTCAAGCGGGGGGGGGAGATACGCAGTATTTT
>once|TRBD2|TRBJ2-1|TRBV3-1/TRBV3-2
CASSQDFWRGDNEQFF
TGTGCCAGCAGCCAAGATTTTTGGCGGGGGGACAATGAGCAGTTCTTC
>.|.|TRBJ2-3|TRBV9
CASSGSKDTQYF
TGTGCCAGCAGCGGGAGCAAGGATACGCAGTATTTT
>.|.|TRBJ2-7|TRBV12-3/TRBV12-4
CASSYGGHEQYF
TGTGCCAGCAGTTACGGGGGGCACGAGCAGTACTTC
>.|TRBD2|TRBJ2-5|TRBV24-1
CATSERESGREETQYF
TGTGCCACCAGTGAAAGGGAGAGCGGGAGGGAAGAGACCCAGTACTTC
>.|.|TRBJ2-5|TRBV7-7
CASSLGTGYYQETQYF
TGTGCTAGCAGCTTAGGAACCGGGTACTACCAAGAGACCCAGTACTTC
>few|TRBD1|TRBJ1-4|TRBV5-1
CASSAGQDFPTNEKLFF
TGCGCCAGCAGCGCGGGACAGGATTTTCCAACTAATGAAAAACTGTTTTTT
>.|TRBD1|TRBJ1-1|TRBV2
CASSARKSDRGTEAFF
TGTGCCAGCAGTGCACGAAAATCCGACAGGGGCACTGAAGCTTTCTTT
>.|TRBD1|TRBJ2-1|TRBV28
CASIAQGTDPFF
TGTGCCAGCATTGCCCAAGGGACAGATCCGTTCTTC
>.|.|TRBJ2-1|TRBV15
CATSTRTSGNEQFF
TGTGCCACCAGCACCAGAACCTCCGGGAATGAGCAGTTCTTC
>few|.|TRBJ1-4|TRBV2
CASSQGWEEKLFF
TGTGCCAGCAGTCAGGGGTGGGAGGAAAAACTGTTTTTT
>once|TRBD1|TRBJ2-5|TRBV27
CASRKTGGYQETQYF
TGTGCCAGCAGGAAGACAGGGGGGTACCAAGAGACCCAGTACTTC
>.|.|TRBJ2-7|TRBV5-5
CASSRGGLLNEQYF
TGTGCCAGCAGCAGGGGGGGACTATTGAACGAGCAGTACTTC
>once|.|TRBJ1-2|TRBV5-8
CASSLGQGQGYGYTF
TGTGCCAGCAGCTTGGGGCAGGGGCAAGGTTATGGCTACACCTTC
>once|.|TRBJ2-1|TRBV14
CASSQVTPGEQFF
TGTGCCAGCAGCCAGGTGACTCCGGGTGAGCAGTTCTTC
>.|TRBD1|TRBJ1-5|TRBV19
CASSIAAGGYQPQHF
TGTGCCAGTAGTATAGCGGCAGGGGGTTATCAGCCCCAGCATTTT
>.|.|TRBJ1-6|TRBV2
CASSASRGGNSPLHF
TGTGCCAGCAGTGCTAGCAGGGGCGGTAATTCACCCCTCCACTTT
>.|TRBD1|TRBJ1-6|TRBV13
CASSRKEGARNSPLHF
TGTGCCAGCAGCCGTAAGGAGGGGGCCCGTAATTCACCCCTCCACTTT
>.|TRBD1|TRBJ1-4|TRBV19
CASSSRGTGNEKLFF
TGTGCCAGTAGTAGCCGAGGGACAGGGAATGAAAAACTGTTTTTT
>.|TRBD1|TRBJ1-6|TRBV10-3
CAIKGTDNSPLHF
TGTGCCATCAAAGGGACAGATAATTCACCCCTCCACTTT
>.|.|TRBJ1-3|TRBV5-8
CASSLAGYSGNTIYF
TGTGCCAGCAGCTTGGCGGGTTACTCTGGAAACACCATATATTTT